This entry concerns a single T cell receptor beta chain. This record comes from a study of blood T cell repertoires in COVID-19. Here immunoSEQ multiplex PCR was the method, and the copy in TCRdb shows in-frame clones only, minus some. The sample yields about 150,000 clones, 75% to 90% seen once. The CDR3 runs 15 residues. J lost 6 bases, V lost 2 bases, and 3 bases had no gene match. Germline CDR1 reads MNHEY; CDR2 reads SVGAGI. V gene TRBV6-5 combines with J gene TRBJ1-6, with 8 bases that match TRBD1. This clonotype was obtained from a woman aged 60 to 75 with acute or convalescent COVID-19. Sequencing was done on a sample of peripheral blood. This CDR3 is CASSYLGQGNSPLHF. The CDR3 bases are TGTGCCAGCAGTTACCTTGGACAGGGTAATTCACCCCTCCACTTT.